These T cell receptor beta chains were read from a single sample in a study of cytomegalovirus exposure and HLA in healthy donors. Assay used: immunoSEQ multiplex PCR; TCRdb lists only in-frame clones, some missing. The sample consists of approximately 110,000 clones, around 73% of them appearing once. The sample taken for sequencing was PBMCs. The origin of the receptors is a woman aged 40 to 50 in good health and CMV-seropositive. Both conserved end residues are part of each CDR3. The D gene is left open where the match is weak. Size tells how often a clone was seen (once, few, many) or the class of an expanded clone, and some rows leave it out.

D	size	J	V	CDR3	DNA
TRBD1	-	TRBJ1-2	TRBV10-3	CAINAGTGYGYTF	TGTGCCATCAACGCCGGGACAGGGTATGGCTACACCTTC
-	-	TRBJ1-4	TRBV19	CASSIGTWGEKLFF	TGTGCCAGTAGTATAGGGACATGGGGCGAAAAACTGTTTTTT
TRBD1	-	TRBJ1-6	TRBV5-4	CASSPGGTGDSPLHF	TGTGCCAGCAGCCCGGGGGGGACAGGGGATTCACCCCTCCACTTT
TRBD1	-	TRBJ2-4	TRBV5-1	CASSRTGSGENIQYF	TGCGCCAGCAGCAGGACAGGGAGTGGGGAAAACATTCAGTACTTC
TRBD1	-	TRBJ2-5	TRBV7-9	CASSPTGRETQYF	TGTGCCAGCAGCCCGACAGGGCGGGAGACCCAGTACTTC
-	-	TRBJ1-5	TRBV15	CATSRALAANNQPQHF	TGTGCCACCAGCAGAGCTTTGGCAGCGAACAATCAGCCCCAGCATTTT
TRBD1	-	TRBJ1-3	TRBV7-2	CASSLGDSRTGNTIYF	TGTGCCAGCAGCTTAGGGGACAGTCGGACTGGAAACACCATATATTTT
-	-	TRBJ1-3	TRBV5-1	CASSSQGAGNTIYF	TGCGCCAGCAGCTCCCAGGGCGCTGGAAACACCATATATTTT
TRBD1	-	TRBJ1-1	TRBV2	CASSERTGTTEAFF	TGTGCCAGCAGTGAAAGGACAGGGACCACTGAAGCTTTCTTT
-	-	TRBJ1-4	TRBV9	CASSAFRGNNEKLFF	TGTGCCAGCAGCGCTTTCAGGGGAAATAATGAAAAACTGTTTTTT
-	few	TRBJ2-5	TRBV7-2	CASSLARQKRSVGETQYF	TGTGCCAGCAGCTTAGCTCGACAGAAACGGAGCGTTGGGGAGACCCAGTACTTC
TRBD2	-	TRBJ2-1	TRBV4-2	CASSQVLAGDTYNNEQFF	TGTGCCAGCAGCCAAGTCCTAGCGGGGGATACATATAACAATGAGCAGTTCTTC
-	few	TRBJ2-1	TRBV18	CASSPGAESSYNEQFF	TGTGCCAGCTCACCAGGGGCAGAGAGCTCCTACAATGAGCAGTTCTTC
-	-	TRBJ2-2	TRBV2	CASRVIAENTGELFF	TGTGCCAGCAGGGTGATAGCGGAGAACACCGGGGAGCTGTTTTTT
-	-	TRBJ1-1	TRBV12-5	CASGFKSSGGGPPNTEAFF	TGTGCTAGTGGTTTTAAGTCATCGGGCGGGGGGCCCCCAAACACTGAAGCTTTCTTT
TRBD1	-	TRBJ1-6	TRBV7-2	CASGLPGQSSYNSPLHF	TGTGCCAGCGGACTACCGGGACAGAGCTCCTATAATTCACCCCTCCACTTT
-	-	TRBJ1-2	TRBV4-1	CASSGDRTGFYGYTF	TGCGCCAGCAGCGGAGACAGGACTGGCTTCTATGGCTACACCTTC
TRBD1	-	TRBJ1-2	TRBV10-3	CAISGSWDRGYGYTF	TGTGCCATCAGTGGCTCCTGGGACAGGGGGTATGGCTACACCTTC
-	-	TRBJ2-6	TRBV9	CATSPGSGANVLTF	TGTGCCACCTCGCCAGGCTCGGGGGCCAACGTCCTGACTTTC
TRBD1	-	TRBJ2-1	TRBV6-5	CASSFTGTGDEQFF	TGTGCCAGCAGTTTCACCGGGACAGGGGATGAGCAGTTCTTC
TRBD1	-	TRBJ2-7	TRBV19	CASRLSGTGPYEQYF	TGTGCCAGTAGACTATCCGGGACAGGACCCTACGAGCAGTACTTC
-	-	TRBJ2-1	TRBV5-1	CASSPTGRPSYNEQFF	TGCGCCAGCAGCCCGACAGGGAGGCCCTCCTACAATGAGCAGTTCTTC
-	-	TRBJ1-6	TRBV6-1	CASSENPGSPLHF	TGTGCCAGCAGTGAAAACCCCGGTTCACCCCTCCACTTT
TRBD2	-	TRBJ2-7	TRBV7-7	CASSLAGKGFEQYF	TGTGCTAGCAGCTTAGCGGGAAAGGGGTTCGAGCAGTACTTC
-	once	TRBJ1-2	TRBV27	CASSLEGGAIGYTF	TGTGCCAGCAGTTTAGAGGGAGGGGCTATTGGCTACACCTTC
TRBD1	-	TRBJ1-1	TRBV9	CASSAGQGVGLDTEAFF	TGTGCCAGCAGCGCGGGACAGGGGGTCGGCCTGGACACTGAAGCTTTCTTT
-	-	TRBJ1-1	TRBV18	CASSPGSGTEAFF	TGTGCCAGCTCACCGGGCAGCGGCACTGAAGCTTTCTTT
TRBD1	once	TRBJ2-3	TRBV11-2	CASSLYGQGSTDTQYF	TGTGCCAGCAGCTTATATGGACAGGGTAGCACAGATACGCAGTATTTT